This T cell receptor (beta chain) appears in the sequencing data of a study of T cells after yellow fever vaccination. This clonotype was counted a few times. Template switching with 5'RACE generated the TCR cDNA and added a universal primer site and UMIs. Each CDR3 protein gets one entry after TCRdb re-called the 5' RACE reads with MiXCR. In the table there are 300,000 to 400,000 distinct CDR3 sequences, approximately 6% of which are singletons. CDR1 is LNHDA and CDR2 is SQIVND in the germline V gene (reference sequence). V was shortened by 3 bases and J by 4 bases, with 16 bases between the two germline ends. The CDR3 covers 15 residues.

The specimen comprised PBMCs, sampled 5 days after the yellow fever booster vaccination. The receptor was isolated from a man between 25 and 39 years old who received the YFV17D yellow fever vaccine. The rearrangement joins TRBV19 to TRBJ2-7; D possibly corresponds to TRBD1 (5 bases). As DNA, the CDR3 is TGTGCCAGTAGTATCACAGGTAACGCGAGGTACGAGCAGTACTTC. Amino acids: CASSITGNARYEQYF.